The rows below give T cell receptor beta chains drawn from one sample of a study of blood T cell repertoires in COVID-19. TCRdb keeps only in-frame clones here, not all; method: immunoSEQ multiplex PCR. The table lists 280,000 or so clones, about 88% of them singletons. Sequenced input: peripheral blood. The receptors were gathered from a woman in her sixties or seventies with acute or convalescent COVID-19. Both conserved end residues are part of each CDR3. The D gene is left open where the match is weak. A row's size may be missing; if present it is once, few, many or a size class.

>TRBJ1-5|NA|TRBV27|NA
TGTGCCAGCAGCGCCACGGGTCCCAATCAGCCCCAGCATTTT
CASSATGPNQPQHF
>TRBJ1-4|NA|TRBV4-2|TRBD1
TGTGCCAGCAGCCAAGGCCGGGGGACAGGGGGAAATGAAAAACTGTTTTTT
CASSQGRGTGGNEKLFF
>TRBJ1-1|NA|TRBV9|NA
TGTGCCAGCAGCTTCGATGGTGGGGGGTCCAACACTGAAGCTTTCTTT
CASSFDGGGSNTEAFF
>TRBJ2-1|NA|TRBV30|NA
TGTGCCTGGAGTGACTACCAGAGCTCCTACAATGAGCAGTTCTTC
CAWSDYQSSYNEQFF
>TRBJ2-7|NA|TRBV3-1/TRBV3-2|TRBD2
TGTGCCAGCAGCCAAGGGACTAGCGGGGGCCCCTCTAAGCAGTACTTC
CASSQGTSGGPSKQYF
>TRBJ1-2|once|TRBV6-2/TRBV6-3|TRBD1
TGTGCCAGCAGTTACGGGACAGCTAACTATGGCTACACCTTC
CASSYGTANYGYTF
>TRBJ2-3|NA|TRBV15|NA
TGTGCCACCAGCAGGGACAGAATTACTAGCACAGATACGCAGTATTTT
CATSRDRITSTDTQYF
>TRBJ2-7|NA|TRBV7-9|TRBD2
TGTGCCAGCAGCTTAGGCGGGAGGGACGACTACGAGCAGTACTTC
CASSLGGRDDYEQYF
>TRBJ1-5|once|TRBV6-2/TRBV6-3|NA
TGTGCCAGCAGTTCTCTTAATCAGCCCCAGCATTTT
CASSSLNQPQHF
>TRBJ1-2|NA|TRBV3-1/TRBV3-2|NA
TGTGCCAGCAGCCCGACAGAAAACTATGGCTACACCTTC
CASSPTENYGYTF
>TRBJ2-7|NA|TRBV7-2|TRBD2
TGTGCCAGCAGCTTCGGACTAGCGAGCTCCTACGAGCAGTACTTC
CASSFGLASSYEQYF
>TRBJ2-2|once|TRBV10-3|TRBD2
TGTGCCATCAGTAAAACTAGCGACGACACCGGGGAGCTGTTTTTT
CAISKTSDDTGELFF
>TRBJ2-3|few|TRBV18|TRBD1
TGTGCCAGCTCACCAAGTAGGACAGGGAGGGATACGCAGTATTTT
CASSPSRTGRDTQYF
>TRBJ2-2|NA|TRBV19|NA
TGTGCCAGTAGTCCCCTACCTACGAACACCGGGGAGCTGTTTTTT
CASSPLPTNTGELFF
>TRBJ1-1|NA|TRBV28|TRBD1
TGTGCCAGCAGTTTTGGAGACAGGGGCGGCACTGAAGCTTTCTTT
CASSFGDRGGTEAFF
>TRBJ2-7|NA|TRBV4-2|NA
TGTGCCAGCAGCCAAGAAGGACAGCCTTACTCCTACGAGCAGTACTTC
CASSQEGQPYSYEQYF
>TRBJ1-2|NA|TRBV6-2/TRBV6-3|NA
TGTGCCAGCAGTTACTCGGTGGGGCTAACAGGGCGTTCGGATGGCTACACCTTC
CASSYSVGLTGRSDGYTF
>TRBJ1-4|NA|TRBV9|TRBD1
TGTGCCAGCAGCTCCCCCTCGGGACAGGGGTATGAAAAACTGTTTTTT
CASSSPSGQGYEKLFF
>TRBJ1-4|once|TRBV5-8|TRBD1
TGTGCCAGCAGCCCGAACCCGACAGGGTCTAATGAAAAACTGTTTTTT
CASSPNPTGSNEKLFF
>TRBJ1-1|once|TRBV10-3|TRBD1
TGTGCCATCACTCGACAGGGGAACACTGAAGCTTTCTTT
CAITRQGNTEAFF
>TRBJ2-2|NA|TRBV6-5|TRBD1
TGTGCCAGCAGACGGACAGGGGAATACGGGGAGCTGTTTTTT
CASRRTGEYGELFF
>TRBJ2-7|NA|TRBV2|NA
TGTGCCAGCAGAGGAGGGCAGCAGTACTTC
CASRGGQQYF
>TRBJ2-3|NA|TRBV6-2/TRBV6-3|TRBD2
TGTGCCAGCAGTAGAATAGGTAGCGGGAGACGCACAGATACGCAGTATTTT
CASSRIGSGRRTDTQYF
>TRBJ1-5|NA|TRBV12-3/TRBV12-4|TRBD1
TGTGCCAGTGGACAGGGCAATCAGCCCCAGCATTTT
CASGQGNQPQHF
>TRBJ1-1|NA|TRBV11-1|TRBD1
TGTGCCAGCAGCTTACCGGGACAGGGGGAACCCCGACTCTTT
CASSLPGQGEPRLF
>TRBJ1-5|NA|TRBV10-3|TRBD1
TGTGCCATCAGGGGGACAGGGGGCGAACAGCCCCAGCATTTT
CAIRGTGGEQPQHF
>TRBJ1-2|NA|TRBV28|TRBD1
TGTGCCAGCAGTAAAGACAGGGTGGTTAACTATGGCTACACCTTC
CASSKDRVVNYGYTF
>TRBJ1-6|NA|TRBV28|TRBD1
TGTGCCAGCAGTACCGGACAGGGGAATTCACCCCTCCACTTT
CASSTGQGNSPLHF
>TRBJ2-7|NA|TRBV4-2|NA
TGTGCCAGCAGCCAAGGGGGCGGCCGCCACGAGCAGTACTTC
CASSQGGGRHEQYF